This TCR beta chain was retrieved from a study of T cells in localized non-small cell lung cancer. Study conclusions and caveats: The study linked higher blood T cell density to longer overall survival. Exceeding tumor, uninvolved adjacent lung had the highest T cell clonality. Because researchers sequenced only one region of the tumor, heterogeneity is still possible.

This clone turned up a few times. The target antigen is unknown. V lost 8 bases, J lost 2 bases, and 9 bases lay in between. The CDR3 extends over 12 amino acids. Looked up from germline, CDR1 is ENHRY and CDR2 is SYGVKD. Measured with immunoSEQ multiplex PCR; TCRdb has only the in-frame clones, and not every one. The profile shows around 140,000 clones, more than 70% of them singletons. This sample comprised peripheral blood, obtained before any cancer treatment. The receptor was derived from a female donor older than 55 with stage I lung adenocarcinoma. The chain is built from TRBV10-3 and TRBJ1-2, with unresolved D. Here the CDR3 DNA reads TGTGCCATCCGGCCGGCGAACTATGGCTACACCTTC. The encoded protein is CAIRPANYGYTF.